This T cell receptor (beta chain) was sequenced during a study of CD8+ T cells in alopecia areata. There are 15 residues in the CDR3. Germline CDR1 LNHDA, CDR2 SQIVND (reference sequence). Deletions cut 3 bases from V and 0 bases from J, with 11 bases between. Specified treatment: oral pan-JAK inhibitor, 5-10 mg twice daily. This clone was observed a handful of times. RNA was extracted and reverse transcribed into cDNA as the sequencing template. Profiling relied on immunoSEQ multiplex PCR, and the TCRdb table lists in-frame clones only, not all of them. The sample consists of about 280,000 clones, over 45% of them appearing once.

This chain joins TRBV19 and TRBJ1-2; D may be TRBD1 (5 bases). This material consisted of CD4+ T cells sorted from blood, taken at week 24, from a patient treated with tofacitinib. This receptor was taken from a human donor with alopecia areata. Here the CDR3 DNA reads TGTGCCAGTAGTATCGGGACGGCTGCTAACTATGGCTACACCTTC. Residues: CASSIGTAANYGYTF.